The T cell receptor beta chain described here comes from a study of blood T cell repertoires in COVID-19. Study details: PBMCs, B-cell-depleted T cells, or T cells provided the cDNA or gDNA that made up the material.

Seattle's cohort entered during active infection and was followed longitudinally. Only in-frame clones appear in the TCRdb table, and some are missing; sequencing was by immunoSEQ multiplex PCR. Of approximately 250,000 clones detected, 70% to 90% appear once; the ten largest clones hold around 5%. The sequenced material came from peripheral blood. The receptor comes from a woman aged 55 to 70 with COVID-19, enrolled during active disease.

The CDR3 spells CASRLDSSSYNEQFF. In DNA form, the CDR3 reads TGCGCCAGCAGACTGGACAGTAGCTCCTACAATGAGCAGTTCTTC. This sequence joins TRBV5-1 and TRBJ2-1; possible D gene TRBD1, 6 bases. Between the trimmed V and J ends, which lost 5 bases and 0 bases, there was a span of 12 bases. The germline CDR1 and CDR2 sequences are SGHRS and YFSETQ. This CDR3 comprises 15 residues.